This T cell receptor beta chain was recorded in a study of OX40 agonist ivuxolimab in advanced cancers. Study details: The study enrolled dose-escalation patients with hepatocellular carcinoma, melanoma, renal cell or head and neck cancer. General study points: What antigens the expanded peripheral T cells recognized was never established. Among the lowest levels of clonal expansion were found in partial responders at 0.1-3.0 mg/kg.

In germline, CDR1 is MNHEY, CDR2 SVGAGI. The CDR3 runs 14 residues. The V and J ends lost 7 bases and 5 bases respectively, with 17 bases between them. About this clone: Its antigen remains unknown.

Autoimmune disease history or systemic immunosuppression was exclusionary. Clones were read by immunoSEQ multiplex PCR, and TCRdb kept only the in-frame ones, dropping some. The table shows around 60,000 clones, with less than 95% occurring only once. The source of this sequence is an adult with an advanced solid tumor such as melanoma, head and neck, liver or kidney cancer. The chain joins TRBV6-5 to TRBJ2-5; D may be TRBD1 (5 bases). The material was CD4+ or CD8+ T cells sorted from blood, obtained in a trial of the OX40 agonist ivuxolimab. The CDR3 protein is CASTTGGARETQYF. The CDR3 DNA reads as TGTGCCAGCACCACTGGTGGGGCACGGGAGACCCAGTACTTC.